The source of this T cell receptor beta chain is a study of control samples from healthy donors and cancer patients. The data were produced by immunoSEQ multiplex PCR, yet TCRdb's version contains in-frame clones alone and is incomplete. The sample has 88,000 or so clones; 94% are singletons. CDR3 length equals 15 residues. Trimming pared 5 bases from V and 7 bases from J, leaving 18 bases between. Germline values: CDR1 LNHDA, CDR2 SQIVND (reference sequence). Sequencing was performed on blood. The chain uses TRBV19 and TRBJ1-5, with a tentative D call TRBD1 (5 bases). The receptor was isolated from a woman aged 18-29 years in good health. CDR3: CASSSSQGMAQPQHF. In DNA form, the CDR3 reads TGTGCCAGTAGTTCCTCGCAGGGAATGGCCCAGCCCCAGCATTTT. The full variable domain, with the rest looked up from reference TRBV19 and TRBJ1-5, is DGGITQSPKYLFRKEGQNVTLSCEQNLNHDAMYWYRQDPGQGLRLIYYSQIVNDFQKGDIAEGYSVSREKKESFPLTVTSAQKNPTAFYLCASSSSQGMAQPQHFGDGTRLSIL.